This TCR beta chain was obtained from a study of blood T cell repertoires in COVID-19. Overall study: Sites in the United States, Italy and Spain provided acute and convalescent COVID-19 samples.

Clones were read by immunoSEQ multiplex PCR, and TCRdb kept only the in-frame ones, dropping some. The table shows about 250,000 clones, with approximately 85% occurring only once. Germline V gene sequence: CDR1 SNHLY, CDR2 FYNNEI. The trim removed 4 bases at V and 3 bases at J, leaving 12 bases unmatched. The CDR3 covers 18 residues. This TCR was recovered from a woman in her 30s who had recovered from COVID-19. Sequencing was performed on PBMCs or T cells enriched from blood (not recorded which). The chain joins TRBV2 to TRBJ2-3; TRBD2 agrees at 11 bases. CDR3 residues: CASSGYSGGDLVTDTQYF. Written as DNA, the CDR3 is TGTGCCAGCAGTGGATATAGCGGGGGGGATTTAGTTACAGATACGCAGTATTTT.